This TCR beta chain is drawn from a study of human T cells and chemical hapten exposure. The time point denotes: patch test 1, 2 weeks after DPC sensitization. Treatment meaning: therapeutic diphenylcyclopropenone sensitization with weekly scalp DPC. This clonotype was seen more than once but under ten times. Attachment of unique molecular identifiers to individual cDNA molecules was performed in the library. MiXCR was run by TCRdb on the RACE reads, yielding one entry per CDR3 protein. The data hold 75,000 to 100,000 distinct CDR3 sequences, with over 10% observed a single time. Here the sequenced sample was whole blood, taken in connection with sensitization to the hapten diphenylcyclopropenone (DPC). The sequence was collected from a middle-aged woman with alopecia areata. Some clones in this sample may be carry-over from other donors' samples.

This CDR3 is CASSPSGLAVFTDTQYF. In DNA form, the CDR3 reads TGTGCCAGCAGCCCGAGTGGACTAGCGGTTTTCACAGATACGCAGTATTTT. The chain is built from TRBV7-9 and TRBJ2-3, with TRBD2 matching 10 bases. Germline CDR1 SEHNR, CDR2 FQNEAQ (reference sequence). The V gene end was trimmed by 5 bases and the J gene end by 2 bases; junction bases not matched to a gene: 10. This CDR3 is built from 17 residues.